This is a list of T cell receptor beta chains from one sample in a study of T-cell reconstitution after alpha-beta-depleted transplantation in children. TCRdb reprocessed the PCR reads via MiXCR and lists one record per CDR3 protein. The table lists approximately 350,000 distinct CDR3 sequences, 10% of them singletons, with approximately 2.3% in the top ten. The specimen comprised PBMCs from the stem cell graft donor, sampled from the stem cell graft. The receptors originated from a human donor who donated a stem cell graft to a child with acute lymphoblastic leukemia. The CDR3 runs from the conserved cysteine through the conserved F or W. Fields, in order: V gene, D gene, J gene, clone size, CDR3 protein, CDR3 DNA. The D gene is left open where the match is weak. A clone size is listed for some rows: how often the clone was seen (once, few, many), or a class if it is expanded.

>TRBV7-2|TRBD2|TRBJ2-7|few
CASSLVRTSASEQYF
TGTGCCAGCAGCTTAGTTCGGACTAGCGCATCCGAGCAGTACTTC
>TRBV27|TRBD2|TRBJ2-7|few
CASSLRRETYEQYF
TGTGCCAGCAGTTTAAGGCGGGAGACCTACGAGCAGTACTTC
>TRBV19|.|TRBJ2-3|.
CASSRLARGTTDTQYF
TGTGCCAGTAGTCGACTGGCCCGGGGGACCACAGATACGCAGTATTTT
>TRBV27|TRBD2|TRBJ2-7|few
CASSLGASGIYEQYF
TGTGCCAGCAGTTTAGGGGCTAGCGGGATATACGAGCAGTACTTC
>TRBV12-3/TRBV12-4|.|TRBJ2-1|few
CASSPDSVNEQFF
TGTGCCAGCAGCCCAGACAGCGTAAATGAGCAGTTCTTC
>TRBV30|.|TRBJ1-1|.
CAWSDTPMNTEAFF
TGTGCCTGGAGTGACACCCCTATGAACACTGAAGCTTTCTTT
>TRBV12-3/TRBV12-4|TRBD2|TRBJ2-3|.
CASSPRDYRTDTQYF
TGTGCCAGCAGTCCAAGGGACTACCGCACAGATACGCAGTATTTT
>TRBV11-2|TRBD2|TRBJ2-1|.
CASRSSTSGSIYEQFF
TGTGCCAGCAGATCTTCGACTAGCGGGAGTATATATGAGCAGTTCTTC
>TRBV7-9|TRBD1|TRBJ1-1|many
CASSFPGQEAFF
TGTGCCAGCAGCTTTCCGGGACAGGAGGCTTTCTTT
>TRBV20-1|.|TRBJ2-4|.
CSAPVGRNIQYF
TGCAGTGCCCCCGTTGGCAGAAACATTCAGTACTTC
>TRBV5-5|TRBD2|TRBJ2-3|many
CASAILAGTDTQYF
TGTGCCAGCGCTATACTAGCGGGCACAGATACGCAGTATTTT
>TRBV11-1|TRBD1|TRBJ1-1|.
CASSLKRWDRGPGTEAFF
TGTGCCAGCAGCTTAAAACGATGGGACAGGGGGCCGGGCACTGAAGCTTTCTTT
>TRBV27|TRBD1|TRBJ2-3|once
CASSKQGQGNTDTQYF
TGTGCCAGCAGTAAACAGGGACAGGGAAACACAGATACGCAGTATTTT
>TRBV29-1|.|TRBJ2-1|few
CSVVRSYYNEQFF
TGCAGCGTTGTTCGGTCATACTACAATGAGCAGTTCTTC
>TRBV6-2/TRBV6-3|.|TRBJ2-7|.
CASTQDTVVYEQYF
TGTGCCAGCACCCAAGACACCGTCGTGTACGAGCAGTACTTC
>TRBV15|TRBD1|TRBJ2-5|few
CATSLKGTGEETQYF
TGTGCCACCAGCCTTAAAGGGACAGGGGAAGAGACCCAGTACTTC
>TRBV4-2|.|TRBJ2-3|many
CASSQVGTDTQYF
TGTGCCAGCAGCCAAGTAGGCACAGATACGCAGTATTTT
>TRBV6-2/TRBV6-3|.|TRBJ2-7|.
CATSQVLDGPYYEQYF
TGTGCCACCAGTCAAGTCTTGGACGGCCCCTACTACGAGCAGTACTTC
>TRBV4-1|TRBD2|TRBJ2-1|.
CASSQHTSGPYNEQFF
TGCGCCAGCAGCCAACACACTAGCGGACCCTACAATGAGCAGTTCTTC
>TRBV6-1|.|TRBJ1-1|.
CASTEAGRTDGAFF
TGTGCCAGCACCGAAGCAGGGCGCACAGACGGAGCTTTCTTT
>TRBV28|.|TRBJ1-5|few
CASTLATDGDQPQHF
TGTGCCAGCACTCTTGCGACTGATGGCGATCAGCCCCAGCATTTT
>TRBV18|.|TRBJ1-1|.
CASSTESLNQRTEAFF
TGTGCCAGCTCAACTGAGAGCCTGAATCAGAGGACTGAAGCTTTCTTT
>TRBV6-2/TRBV6-3|TRBD1|TRBJ2-7|few
CASSYSTGGFDEQYF
TGTGCCAGCAGTTACTCCACAGGGGGCTTTGACGAGCAGTACTTC
>TRBV20-1|.|TRBJ2-3|many
CSAPSATDTQYF
TGCAGTGCTCCAAGCGCCACAGATACGCAGTATTTT
>TRBV7-3|TRBD2|TRBJ2-1|.
CASSLGGGSDEQFF
TGTGCCAGCAGCTTAGGGGGGGGGTCCGATGAGCAGTTCTTC
>TRBV25-1|.|TRBJ1-4|few
CASSKNRGYNEKLFF
TGTGCCAGCAGTAAAAATAGGGGGTATAATGAAAAACTGTTTTTT
>TRBV7-2|.|TRBJ2-3|many
CASSQDRDTSTDTQYF
TGTGCCAGCAGCCAAGACCGGGACACATCCACAGATACGCAGTATTTT
>TRBV4-1|.|TRBJ2-2|.
CASSQDRTTGGELFF
TGCGCCAGCAGCCAAGATCGAACTACCGGGGGGGAGCTGTTTTTT
>TRBV5-1|TRBD1|TRBJ2-4|.
CASSWDSAIQYF
TGCGCCAGTTCTTGGGACAGTGCCATTCAGTACTTC
>TRBV29-1|.|TRBJ2-7|many
CSADTGTLDEQYF
TGCAGCGCTGACACAGGGACCCTTGACGAGCAGTACTTC
>TRBV4-3|.|TRBJ2-5|many
CASSQAGETQYF
TGCGCCAGCAGCCAAGCAGGGGAGACCCAGTACTTC
>TRBV6-1|TRBD1|TRBJ2-3|.
CASSETGQSIITQYF
TGTGCCAGCAGTGAGACGGGACAGAGTATTATTACGCAGTATTTT
>TRBV7-2|.|TRBJ1-5|.
CASSLEAGYGQPQHF
TGTGCCAGCAGCTTAGAGGCGGGGTACGGTCAGCCCCAGCATTTT
>TRBV4-3|.|TRBJ2-1|few
CASSQKHNEQFF
TGCGCCAGCAGCCAAAAACACAATGAGCAGTTCTTC
>TRBV4-2|TRBD2|TRBJ2-1|few
CASSPNPGRLAGPSGTEQFF
TGTGCCAGCAGCCCCAACCCGGGGAGACTAGCGGGACCGTCGGGCACTGAGCAGTTCTTC
>TRBV7-9|.|TRBJ2-7|few
CASSDTDRSTYEQYF
TGTGCCAGCAGCGACACGGACAGATCGACCTACGAGCAGTACTTC
>TRBV28|TRBD1|TRBJ2-7|many
CASSFARTGLYEQYF
TGTGCCAGCAGTTTCGCCCGGACAGGGCTGTACGAGCAGTACTTC
>TRBV5-1|TRBD1|TRBJ1-1|few
CASSLRDSEANTEAFF
TGCGCCAGCAGCTTACGGGACAGTGAGGCGAACACTGAAGCTTTCTTT
>TRBV4-3|.|TRBJ2-7|.
CASSQRGGLDEQYF
TGCGCCAGCAGCCAACGAGGGGGATTGGACGAGCAGTACTTC
>TRBV2|.|TRBJ2-3|.
CASSDQGPTDTQYF
TGTGCCAGCAGTGATCAGGGCCCCACAGATACGCAGTATTTT
>TRBV27|.|TRBJ1-4|many
CASSLNPEGYEKLFF
TGTGCCAGCAGTTTAAATCCGGAGGGGTACGAAAAACTGTTTTTT
>TRBV7-3|.|TRBJ2-1|many
CASSLSHGRMSEQFF
TGTGCCAGCAGCTTATCCCACGGGAGAATGAGTGAGCAGTTCTTC
>TRBV27|.|TRBJ1-4|.
CASSAEPNEKLFF
TGTGCCAGCAGTGCCGAACCTAATGAAAAACTGTTTTTT
>TRBV20-1|.|TRBJ1-1|many
CSARDPPNTEAFF
TGCAGTGCTAGAGATCCCCCGAACACTGAAGCTTTCTTT